This T cell receptor (beta chain) was profiled in a study of T-cell reconstitution after alpha-beta-depleted transplantation in children. Researchers prepared the TCRbeta library using unique molecular identifiers, the study reports. Each CDR3 protein gets one entry after TCRdb re-called the PCR reads with MiXCR. The repertoire consists of a few hundred thousand distinct CDR3 sequences, with 10% occurring once and the leading ten covering around 2.3%. In this sample, this clonotype turned up many times. CDR3 length: 18 amino acids. The J segment lost 0 bases and the V segment lost 3 bases, leaving 9 bases of the junction unmatched. CDR1 and CDR2 from the germline V gene are ENHRY and SYGVKD.

This sequence joins TRBV10-3 and TRBJ2-3; 10 nucleotides match TRBD2. This TCR derives from a human donor who donated a stem cell graft to a child with acute lymphoblastic leukemia. The sample was PBMCs from the stem cell graft donor, taken from the stem cell graft. The CDR3, as DNA: TGTGCCATCAGTGACCCGGGACTAGCGTATACTAGCACAGATACGCAGTATTTT. Amino acid sequence: CAISDPGLAYTSTDTQYF.